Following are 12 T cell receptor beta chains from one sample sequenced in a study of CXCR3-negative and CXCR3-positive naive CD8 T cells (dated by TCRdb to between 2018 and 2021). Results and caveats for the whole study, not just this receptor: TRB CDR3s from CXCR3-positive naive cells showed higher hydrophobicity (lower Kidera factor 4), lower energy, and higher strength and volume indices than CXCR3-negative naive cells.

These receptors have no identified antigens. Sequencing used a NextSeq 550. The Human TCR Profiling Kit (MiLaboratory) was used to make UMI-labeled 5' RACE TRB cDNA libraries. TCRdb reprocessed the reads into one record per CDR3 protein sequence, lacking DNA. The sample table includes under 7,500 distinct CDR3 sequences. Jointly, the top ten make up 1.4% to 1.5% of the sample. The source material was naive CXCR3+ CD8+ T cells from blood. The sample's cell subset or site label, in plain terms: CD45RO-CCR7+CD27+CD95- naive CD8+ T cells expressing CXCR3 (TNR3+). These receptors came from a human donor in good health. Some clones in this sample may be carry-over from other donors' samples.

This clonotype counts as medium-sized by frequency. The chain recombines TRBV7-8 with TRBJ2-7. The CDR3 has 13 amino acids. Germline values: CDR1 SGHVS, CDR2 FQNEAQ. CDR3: CASSFRDSYEQYF.

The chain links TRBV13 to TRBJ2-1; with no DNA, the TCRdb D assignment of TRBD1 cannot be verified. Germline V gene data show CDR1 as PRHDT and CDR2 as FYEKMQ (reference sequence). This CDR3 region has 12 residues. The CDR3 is CASSPGLGEQFF.

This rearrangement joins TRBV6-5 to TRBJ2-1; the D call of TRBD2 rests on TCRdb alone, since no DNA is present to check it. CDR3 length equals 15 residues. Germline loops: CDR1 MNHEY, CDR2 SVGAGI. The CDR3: CASSYSISGSYEQFF.

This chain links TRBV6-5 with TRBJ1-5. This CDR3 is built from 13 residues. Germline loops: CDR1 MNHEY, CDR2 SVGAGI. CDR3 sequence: CASSSNSNQPQHF.

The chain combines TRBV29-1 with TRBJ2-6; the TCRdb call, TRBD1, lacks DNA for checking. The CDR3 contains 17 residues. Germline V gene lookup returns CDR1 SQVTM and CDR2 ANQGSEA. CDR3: CSVEARDRGSGANVLTF.

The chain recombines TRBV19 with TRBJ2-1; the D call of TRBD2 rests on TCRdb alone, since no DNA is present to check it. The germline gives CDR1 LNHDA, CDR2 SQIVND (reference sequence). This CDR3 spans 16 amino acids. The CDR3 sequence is CASSRETSGSQHEQFF.

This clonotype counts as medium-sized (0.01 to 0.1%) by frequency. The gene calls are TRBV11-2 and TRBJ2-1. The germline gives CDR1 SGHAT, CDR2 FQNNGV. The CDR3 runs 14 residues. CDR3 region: CASSKWAGVNEQFF.

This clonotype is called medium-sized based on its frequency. CDR3 protein: CASRPPRGGVEDTQYF. The rearrangement joins TRBV5-5 to TRBJ2-3; TCRdb's D call, TRBD1, is unchecked because there is no DNA. The CDR3 covers 16 residues. Germline assignment: CDR1 SGHKS and CDR2 YYEKEE (reference sequence).

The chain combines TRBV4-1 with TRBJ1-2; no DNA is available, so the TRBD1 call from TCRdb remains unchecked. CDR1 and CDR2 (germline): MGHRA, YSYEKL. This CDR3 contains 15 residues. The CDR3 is CASSSPLDGYYGYTF.

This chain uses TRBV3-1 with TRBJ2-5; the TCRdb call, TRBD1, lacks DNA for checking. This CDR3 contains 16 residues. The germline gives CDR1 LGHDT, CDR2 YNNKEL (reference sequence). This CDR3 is CASSRNTGTSQETQYF.

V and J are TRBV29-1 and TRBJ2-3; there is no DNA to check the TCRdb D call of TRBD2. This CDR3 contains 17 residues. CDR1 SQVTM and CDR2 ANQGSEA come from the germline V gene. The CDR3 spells CSVETPTSGAFTDTQYF.

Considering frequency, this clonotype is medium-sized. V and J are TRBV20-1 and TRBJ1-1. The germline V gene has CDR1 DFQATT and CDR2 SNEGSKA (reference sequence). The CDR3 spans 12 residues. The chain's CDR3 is CSAGGSSYEAFF.